The subject of this entry is one T cell receptor beta chain. Its antigen is undetermined. This CDR3 spans 15 amino acids. Per the germline V gene, CDR1 is SGHAT and CDR2 is FQNNGV. Germline trimming cut 3 bases from V and 0 bases from J; bases unmatched to any gene: 4. This specimen belongs to a study of shared clonotypes between healthy human individuals. Study-level results: The study found about 5% of naive CD4 clonotypes shared across four donors. Naive subsets generally had larger estimated richness than memory subsets.

Sequencing used immunoSEQ multiplex PCR; TCRdb keeps in-frame clones, though not all of them. The top ten hold more than 0.35% of the sample, which has approximately 2,000,000 clones, about 90% seen once. This sequence joins TRBV11-2 and TRBJ2-7, with 8 nucleotides matching TRBD1. The TCR was taken from a young man in good health. Some clones in this sample may be carry-over from other donors' samples. Material: naive CD4+ T cells from PBMCs. Indicated subset: CD45RA+ positively selected. CDR3 amino acids: CASSFAGTGSYEQYF. The CDR3 bases are TGTGCCAGCAGCTTCGCCGGGACAGGCTCCTACGAGCAGTACTTC.